These 5 T cell receptor beta chains originate from one sample sequenced in a study of T cell clones after liver transplantation. Clones were sequenced by immunoSEQ multiplex PCR, and TCRdb holds only the in-frame ones, with some missing. The sample lists 60,000 or so clones, around 75% occurring once. This specimen consisted of CD4+ T cells from blood, obtained before liver transplant. The receptors were sampled from a human donor who received a liver transplant.

The chain recombines TRBV7-9 with TRBJ1-1; possible D gene TRBD1, 6 bases. The CDR3 contains 15 residues. Germline loops: CDR1 SEHNR, CDR2 FQNEAQ (reference sequence). The V end was cut by 4 bases, the J end by 0 bases, with 12 bases between. The DNA for the CDR3 is TGTGCCAGCAGCTCCAGGGGCTACCTGAACACTGAAGCTTTCTTT. It is translated as CASSSRGYLNTEAFF.

The genes are TRBV2 and TRBJ1-5; TRBD1 matches 7 bases. Germline CDR1 is SNHLY and CDR2 is FYNNEI. J lost 3 bases, V lost 4 bases, and 9 bases had no gene match. The CDR3 totals 16 residues. CDR3 amino acids: CASSVDAGQINQPQHF. The CDR3 DNA is TGTGCCAGCAGTGTTGATGCGGGACAGATCAATCAGCCCCAGCATTTT.

This clone was picked up a small number of times. V usage is TRBV5-4 and J usage is TRBJ2-2, with D possibly matching TRBD1 (6 bases). Germline-derived CDR1 and CDR2 are SGHNT and YYREEE (reference sequence). The V end was cut by 5 bases, the J end by 2 bases, with 13 bases between. There are 15 residues in the CDR3. CDR3 bases: TGTGCCAGCAGGTCAGGGGCCGCCAACACCGGGGAGCTGTTTTTT. Encoded protein: CASRSGAANTGELFF.

This clone was recorded a few times. The chain employs TRBV19 and TRBJ1-5, with 8 positions matching TRBD1. CDR3 length equals 16 residues. J lost 7 bases, V lost 4 bases, and 12 bases had no gene match. The germline V gene has CDR1 LNHDA and CDR2 SQIVND (reference sequence). CDR3 residues: CASSRGDRGGGQPQHF. The CDR3 DNA sequence: TGTGCCAGTAGTAGAGGAGACAGGGGCGGGGGCCAGCCCCAGCATTTT.

The rearrangement links TRBV5-5 to TRBJ1-6; D may be TRBD1 (5 bases). The V and J ends lost 4 bases and 0 bases respectively, with 8 bases between them. The CDR3 runs 15 residues. Per the germline V gene, CDR1 is SGHKS and CDR2 is YYEKEE (reference sequence). The CDR3 loop is CASSDRSSYNSPLHF. In DNA form, the CDR3 reads TGTGCCAGCAGCGACAGAAGCTCCTATAATTCACCCCTCCACTTT.